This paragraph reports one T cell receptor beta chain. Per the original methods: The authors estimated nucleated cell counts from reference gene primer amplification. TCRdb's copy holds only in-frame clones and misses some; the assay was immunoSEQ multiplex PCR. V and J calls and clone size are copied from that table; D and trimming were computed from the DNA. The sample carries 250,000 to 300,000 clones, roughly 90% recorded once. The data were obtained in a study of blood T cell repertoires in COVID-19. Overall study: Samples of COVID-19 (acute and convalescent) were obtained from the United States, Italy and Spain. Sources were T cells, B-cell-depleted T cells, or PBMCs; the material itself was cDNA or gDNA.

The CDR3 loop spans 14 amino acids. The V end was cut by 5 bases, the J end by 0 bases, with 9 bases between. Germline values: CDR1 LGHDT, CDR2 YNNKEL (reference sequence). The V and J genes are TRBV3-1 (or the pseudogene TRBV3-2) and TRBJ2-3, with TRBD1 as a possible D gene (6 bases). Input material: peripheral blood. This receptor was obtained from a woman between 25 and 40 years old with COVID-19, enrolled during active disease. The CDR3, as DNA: TGTGCCAGCAGCTACAGGGTTAGCACAGATACGCAGTATTTT. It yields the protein CASSYRVSTDTQYF.